The next 27 T cell receptor beta chains were all read from a single sample in a study of blood T cell repertoires in COVID-19. Assay: immunoSEQ multiplex PCR; the TCRdb copy retains only in-frame clones and omits some. This table has over 200,000 clones, around 86% appearing once. The sequenced sample consisted of peripheral blood. These receptors were obtained from a human donor in a cohort sampled during active COVID-19.

The chain links TRBV19 to TRBJ2-7, with 8 bases lining up with TRBD2. CDR3 length equals 11 residues. CDR1 and CDR2 from the germline V gene are LNHDA and SQIVND (reference sequence). With 10 bases clipped from V and 5 bases from J, the junction kept 4 bases outside the gene matches. DNA for the CDR3: TGTGCCACCCTAGCGGGCCACGAGCAGTACTTC. Translated, it gives CATLAGHEQYF.

The chain recombines TRBV24-1 with TRBJ2-5; 10 bases fit TRBD1. Per the germline V gene, CDR1 is KGHDR and CDR2 is SFDVKD. CDR3 length equals 17 residues. V trimming: 0 bases; J trimming: 5 bases; junction bases outside the gene matches: 8. CDR3 in amino acids: CATSDLLLGTGAETQYF. The DNA for the CDR3 is TGTGCCACCAGTGATTTGCTCCTCGGGACAGGGGCCGAGACCCAGTACTTC.

This chain joins TRBV28 and TRBJ1-4, with TRBD1 identical over 9 bases. The germline CDR1 and CDR2 sequences are MDHEN and SYDVKM. V lost 6 bases, J lost 8 bases, and 10 bases stayed unmatched. This CDR3 region has 15 residues. CDR3 region: CASSPLTGGGEKLFF. For the CDR3, the DNA is TGTGCCAGCAGCCCCTTAACAGGGGGCGGAGAAAAACTGTTTTTT.

The chain is built from TRBV9 and TRBJ1-6; 9 bases are shared with TRBD1. After removal of 3 bases from V and 9 bases from J, the junction contained 10 bases not matched to a gene. CDR1 is SGDLS and CDR2 is YYNGEE in the germline V gene. This CDR3 has 16 amino acids. The CDR3 nucleotides read TGTGCCAGCAGCGGTCTCATGGGACAGGGAATTTCACCCCTCCACTTT. It translates to CASSGLMGQGISPLHF. Supplemented by reference TRBV9 and TRBJ1-6, the full variable domain reads DSGVTQTPKHLITATGQRVTLRCSPRSGDLSVYWYQQSLDQGLQFLIQYYNGEERAKGNILERFSAQQFPDLHSELNLSSLELGDSALYFCASSGLMGQGISPLHFGNGTRLTVT.

The chain is built from TRBV27 and TRBJ1-2, with 10 bases matching TRBD1. Germline-derived CDR1 and CDR2 are MNHEY and SMNVEV (reference sequence). J lost 4 bases, V lost 5 bases, and 7 bases had no gene match. This CDR3 contains 15 residues. CDR3 nucleotide sequence: TGTGCCAGCAGTCCAGGGACAGGGGATGTCTATGGCTACACCTTC. This gives the protein CASSPGTGDVYGYTF.

This chain links TRBV24-1 with TRBJ2-7, with 8 bases lining up with TRBD1. This CDR3 region has 16 residues. The trim removed 5 bases at V and 1 base at J, leaving 9 bases unmatched. CDR1 and CDR2 (germline): KGHDR, SFDVKD. CDR3 protein: CATSALGGQESYEQYF. The CDR3 DNA reads as TGTGCCACCAGTGCCCTCGGGGGACAGGAATCCTACGAGCAGTACTTC.

A few counts support this clone. This chain links TRBV5-1 with TRBJ2-7; 14 bases map to TRBD2. The ends lost 4 bases at V and 9 bases at J; junction bases unmatched: 18. Germline V gives CDR1 SGHRS, CDR2 YFSETQ. The CDR3 contains 18 residues. CDR3 sequence (DNA): TGCGCCAGCAGCCAGAACCGGGCAGGGGGACTAGCGGGAGTTAGGCAGTACTTC. Translated: CASSQNRAGGLAGVRQYF.

The chain uses TRBV9 and TRBJ1-2; 9 nucleotides match TRBD1. J lost 3 bases, V lost 3 bases, and 9 bases had no gene match. The CDR3 spans 16 residues. Germline-derived CDR1 and CDR2 are SGDLS and YYNGEE. CDR3 protein: CASSETVTGGYYGYTF. For the CDR3, the DNA is TGTGCCAGCAGCGAGACTGTTACAGGGGGCTACTATGGCTACACCTTC.

A remark on this clone: A read error may produce the germline difference seen at one junction end. This chain joins TRBV7-9 and TRBJ1-1, with 9 positions matching TRBD1. Germline V gene data show CDR1 as SEHNR and CDR2 as FQNEAQ (reference sequence). This CDR3 has 17 residues. The CDR3 loop reads CASNLLRDRVYIPEAFF. Here the CDR3 DNA reads TGTGCCAGCAACTTACTCCGGGACAGGGTTTATATCCCTGAAGCTTTCTTT.

This clone was seen once. The chain is built from TRBV7-9 and TRBJ2-7; 11 nucleotides agree with TRBD1. The CDR3 totals 15 residues. The V gene end was trimmed by 5 bases and the J gene end by 7 bases; junction bases not matched to a gene: 10. Looked up from germline, CDR1 is SEHNR and CDR2 is FQNEAQ (reference sequence). In DNA, the CDR3 is TGTGCCAGCAGCGCCCCCGGGACAGGGGGACGGGAGCAGTACTTC. Translated, it gives CASSAPGTGGREQYF.

This chain joins TRBV19 and TRBJ2-1; TRBD2 agrees at 11 bases. Germline V gene sequence: CDR1 LNHDA, CDR2 SQIVND (reference sequence). The CDR3 extends over 15 amino acids. The V and J ends lost 6 bases and 9 bases, in that order; junction bases with no gene match: 10. The CDR3 spells CASSRLAGGPVEQFF. The CDR3 DNA sequence: TGTGCCAGTAGCCGCTTAGCGGGAGGGCCGGTTGAGCAGTTCTTC.

This chain links TRBV18 with TRBJ2-7; D is perhaps TRBD1 (5 bases). V was cut by 3 bases and J by 9 bases, with 18 bases left in between. Germline V gene sequence: CDR1 KGHSH, CDR2 LQKENI. The CDR3 extends over 14 amino acids. The CDR3: CASSPDSLPSRQYF. CDR3 coding DNA: TGTGCCAGCTCACCCGACAGCCTACCCAGCCGGCAGTACTTC.

The rearrangement links TRBV5-1 to TRBJ1-1; D not resolved. In germline, CDR1 is SGHRS, CDR2 YFSETQ. Trimming stripped 0 bases from V and 6 bases from J, with 12 bases between. CDR3 length: 14 amino acids. As DNA, the CDR3 is TGCGCCAGCAGCTTGGTCTCCTCCGGGGCTGAAGCTTTCTTT. Its protein is CASSLVSSGAEAFF.

This chain uses TRBV19 with TRBJ1-5; tentative D call: TRBD1 (6 bases). From germline, CDR1 is LNHDA and CDR2 SQIVND (reference sequence). Trimming removed 7 bases from V and 0 bases from J, with 19 bases in between. This CDR3 is 17 amino acids long. In nucleotides, the CDR3 is TGTGCCAGTAAAGGGGGTGGGTTCGCCTATAGCAATCAGCCCCAGCATTTT. It is translated as CASKGGGFAYSNQPQHF.

CDR3 amino acids: CASSYISGSYEQYF. CDR3 nucleotide sequence: TGCGCCAGCAGCTATATTAGCGGGAGCTACGAGCAGTACTTC. The genes are TRBV5-1 and TRBJ2-7; 9 positions match TRBD2. The germline CDR1 and CDR2 sequences are SGHRS and YFSETQ. This CDR3 has 14 amino acids. With 3 bases clipped from V and 3 bases from J, the junction kept 4 bases outside the gene matches.

Comments on this clone: Within the sample, other DNA sequences also encode this same CDR3. The V and J genes are TRBV5-4 and TRBJ2-7, with 10 bases aligning to TRBD2. This CDR3 spans 16 amino acids. Germline V lookup: CDR1 SGHNT, CDR2 YYREEE (reference sequence). Unmatched junction bases numbered 3, after V lost 0 bases and J lost 0 bases. CDR3 amino acids: CASSLGLAGPSYEQYF. For the CDR3, the DNA is TGTGCCAGCAGCTTGGGACTAGCGGGCCCCTCCTACGAGCAGTACTTC.

The chain joins TRBV19 to TRBJ2-2, with 9 bases fitting TRBD2. With V trimmed by 9 bases and J by 4 bases, 9 bases remained unmatched. The CDR3 consists of 15 residues. The germline gives CDR1 LNHDA, CDR2 SQIVND (reference sequence). The CDR3 spells CASLTSGYGTGELFF. Here the CDR3 DNA reads TGTGCCAGCCTCACTAGCGGGTATGGCACCGGGGAGCTGTTTTTT. Using reference TRBV19 and TRBJ2-2 for the parts outside the CDR3, the full variable domain is DGGITQSPKYLFRKEGQNVTLSCEQNLNHDAMYWYRQDPGQGLRLIYYSQIVNDFQKGDIAEGYSVSREKKESFPLTVTSAQKNPTAFYLCASLTSGYGTGELFFGEGSRLTVL.

The rearrangement links TRBV6-5 to TRBJ2-1, with a weak D call TRBD2 (7 bases). This CDR3 is 15 amino acids long. Between the trimmed V and J ends, which lost 5 bases and 4 bases, there was a span of 15 bases. Germline V gives CDR1 MNHEY, CDR2 SVGAGI. CDR3 coding DNA: TGTGCCAGCAGTCCCCTGGGGGGGCTATACAATGAGCAGTTCTTC. It yields the protein CASSPLGGLYNEQFF.

V is TRBV11-2 and J is TRBJ2-4, with 8 positions matching TRBD1. CDR3 length: 18 residues. The germline V gene encodes CDR1 SGHAT and CDR2 FQNNGV. With 5 bases clipped from V and 0 bases from J, the junction kept 12 bases outside the gene matches. CDR3 sequence reads: CASSQEPTGATAKNIQYF. CDR3 in DNA: TGTGCCAGCAGCCAAGAACCGACAGGGGCCACAGCCAAAAACATTCAGTACTTC. The variable domain in full, with the rest retrieved from reference TRBV11-2 and TRBJ2-4, is EAGVAQSPRYKIIEKRQSVAFWCNPISGHATLYWYQQILGQGPKLLIQFQNNGVVDDSQLPKDRFSAERLKGVDSTLKIQPAKLEDSAVYLCASSQEPTGATAKNIQYFGAGTRLSVL.

The chain links TRBV18 to TRBJ1-5; the D is unclear. Germline values: CDR1 KGHSH, CDR2 LQKENI. Deletions cut 3 bases from V and 0 bases from J, with 15 bases between. This CDR3 region has 17 residues. This CDR3 is CASSPGRLADSNQPQHF. For the CDR3, the DNA is TGTGCCAGCTCACCCGGCAGGTTGGCCGATAGCAATCAGCCCCAGCATTTT.

The V gene is TRBV27, the J gene TRBJ1-2; D is ambiguous. CDR3 length equals 14 residues. Germline CDR1 MNHEY, CDR2 SMNVEV (reference sequence). V was clipped by 8 bases and J by 6 bases, with 19 bases between them. The CDR3 is CASASARQWDGYTF. DNA for the CDR3: TGTGCCAGCGCATCAGCCAGACAATGGGATGGCTACACCTTC.

This clone was seen a handful of times. CDR3 sequence reads: CASSYSLRGELFF. In DNA, the CDR3 is TGTGCCAGCAGTTACTCCCTTCGGGGGGAGCTGTTTTTT. The chain recombines TRBV6-5 with TRBJ2-2; D unclear. Trimming shortened V by 0 bases and J by 8 bases, and 7 bases separated the two germline ends. The CDR3 length is 13 residues. Germline CDR1 MNHEY, CDR2 SVGAGI.

This CDR3 is CASSLFSPLYNEQFF. CDR3 coding DNA: TGTGCCAGCAGTTTATTCTCGCCGCTATACAATGAGCAGTTCTTC. V and J are TRBV27 and TRBJ2-1, with D unresolved. The V gene's germline CDR1 is MNHEY and CDR2 SMNVEV (reference sequence). The CDR3 is 15 amino acids. V shed 1 base and J shed 4 bases, with 11 bases lying between them.

This clone was observed at least ten times. V gene TRBV27 combines with J gene TRBJ2-5; 7 bases fit TRBD2. J lost 0 bases, V lost 5 bases, and 3 bases had no gene match. The CDR3 contains 14 residues. Germline CDR1 reads MNHEY; CDR2 reads SMNVEV (reference sequence). CDR3 region: CASSKTSHQETQYF. CDR3 sequence (DNA): TGTGCCAGCAGTAAGACTAGCCACCAAGAGACCCAGTACTTC.

This chain links TRBV3-1 (or the pseudogene TRBV3-2) with TRBJ2-1; D call uncertain. This CDR3 contains 16 residues. Trimming removed 0 bases from V and 3 bases from J, with 12 bases in between. Germline V lookup: CDR1 LGHDT, CDR2 YNNKEL (reference sequence). The CDR3 bases are TGTGCCAGCAGCCAAGAAGCTCCCACCATCTACAATGAGCAGTTCTTC. Residues: CASSQEAPTIYNEQFF.

The gene calls are TRBV27 and TRBJ1-6; D is perhaps TRBD1 (5 bases). Germline CDR1 and CDR2: MNHEY and SMNVEV (reference sequence). V lost 2 bases and J 0 bases, leaving 14 bases between the germline ends. This CDR3 spans 18 amino acids. The CDR3 here is CASSLRGLKSSYNSPLHF. The CDR3 DNA sequence: TGTGCCAGCAGTTTACGGGGACTGAAGAGCTCCTATAATTCACCCCTCCACTTT.

This chain links TRBV5-1 with TRBJ2-7, with 7 bases identical to TRBD1. J gave up 6 bases and V 1 base, and 10 bases lay outside the gene matches. The germline gives CDR1 SGHRS, CDR2 YFSETQ. This CDR3 contains 15 residues. The CDR3, as DNA: TGCGCCAGCAGCTTGTATGACTCAGGGGGAGTCGAGCAGTACTTC. Amino acids: CASSLYDSGGVEQYF.